The 17 T cell receptor beta chains listed next were all sequenced from one sample in a study of shared clonotypes between healthy human individuals. Libraries were prepared by immunoSEQ multiplex PCR; TCRdb keeps only in-frame clonotypes and omits some of them. The profile shows some 490,000 clones, around four fifths of them singletons. Sequencing was performed on PBMCs. These receptors were taken from a woman between 40 and 55 years old in good health. Some clones in this sample may be carry-over from other donors' samples.

This clone occurred once. The CDR3 protein is CATSRGSGSYEQYF. For the CDR3, the DNA is TGTGCCACCAGCAGAGGTTCGGGTTCCTACGAGCAGTACTTC. The V and J genes are TRBV15 and TRBJ2-7; D gene uncertain. The CDR3 runs 14 residues. Germline values: CDR1 LNHNV, CDR2 YYDKDF (reference sequence). Trimming pared 1 base from V and 1 base from J, leaving 8 bases between.

The chain uses TRBV4-1 and TRBJ1-5; TRBD1 matches 8 bases. The CDR3 has 15 amino acids. J was trimmed by 6 bases and V by 2 bases; bases with no gene match: 6. Germline CDR1 is MGHRA and CDR2 is YSYEKL. CDR3 DNA: TGCGCCAGCAGCCAAAATACAGGGGGGAGTCAGCCCCAGCATTTT. Amino acid sequence: CASSQNTGGSQPQHF.

J is TRBJ2-5 and V is TRBV27; 7 nucleotides line up with TRBD1. The DNA end is more similar to TRBJ2-7, so the J call may be wrong. In germline, CDR1 is MNHEY, CDR2 SMNVEV (reference sequence). The CDR3 spans 14 residues. The CDR3 here is CASSPRDRFYEQYF. CDR3 nucleotides: TGTGCCAGCAGTCCAAGGGACAGATTCTACGAGCAGTACTTC.

As to this clone: The sample holds other DNA sequences that translate to the same CDR3. This chain joins TRBV6-5 and TRBJ2-7, with D possibly being TRBD1 (5 bases). V lost 2 bases, J lost 3 bases, and 8 bases lay in between. There are 13 residues in the CDR3. Germline V gives CDR1 MNHEY, CDR2 SVGAGI. DNA for the CDR3: TGTGCCAGCAGTTACCGCAGGGACTACGAGCAGTACTTC. Translating it yields CASSYRRDYEQYF.

This chain uses TRBV13 with TRBJ2-1; 10 bases are a match to TRBD2. Germline assignment: CDR1 PRHDT and CDR2 FYEKMQ (reference sequence). J gave up 8 bases and V 7 bases, and 11 bases lay outside the gene matches. The CDR3 totals 15 residues. This CDR3 is CASTPGLAGVHEQFF. CDR3 DNA sequence: TGTGCCAGCACCCCGGGCCTAGCGGGAGTCCATGAGCAGTTCTTC. The full variable domain, its missing parts supplied by reference TRBV13 and TRBJ2-1, is AAGVIQSPRHLIKEKRETATLKCYPIPRHDTVYWYQQGPGQDPQFLISFYEKMQSDKGSIPDRFSAQQFSDYHSELNMSSLELGDSALYFCASTPGLAGVHEQFFGPGTRLTVL.

CDR3 amino acids: CASSNRAGEGYEQYF. CDR3 coding DNA: TGTGCCAGCTCTAACCGGGCGGGAGAAGGGTACGAGCAGTACTTC. The gene calls are TRBV7-2 and TRBJ2-7; 7 nucleotides match TRBD2. This CDR3 is built from 15 residues. J lost 4 bases, V lost 8 bases, and 14 bases had no gene match. CDR1 and CDR2 (germline): SGHTA, FQGNSA.

The chain uses TRBV11-2 and TRBJ1-6, with a tentative D call TRBD1 (5 bases). Germline-derived CDR1 and CDR2 are SGHAT and FQNNGV. Trimming took 3 bases from V and 5 from J, leaving 17 bases between them. The CDR3 totals 17 residues. The CDR3 bases are TGTGCCAGCAGCTTGGGGGTTCTTCGGGGAAATAATTCACCCCTCCACTTT. Its protein product is CASSLGVLRGNNSPLHF.

This clone was seen just once. The V and J genes are TRBV7-9 and TRBJ1-2; a weak D match, TRBD1 (5 bases). The CDR3 has 14 residues. The germline CDR1 and CDR2 sequences are SEHNR and FQNEAQ (reference sequence). The ends were cut back, 6 bases at V and 5 bases at J, with 16 bases in the middle. The chain's CDR3 is CASRGGQRGYGYTF. CDR3 sequence (DNA): TGTGCCAGCAGGGGTGGGCAAAGGGGATATGGCTACACCTTC.

As for this clone: This is likely an artifact of a read error, given a far larger clone one base away. The sample has other DNA sequences that encode this CDR3 too. This chain links TRBV4-3 with TRBJ2-5; D gene uncertain. The CDR3 runs 13 residues. From germline, CDR1 is LGHNA and CDR2 YSLEER. This CDR3 is CASSQGHQETQYF. As DNA, the CDR3 is TGCGCCAGCAGCCAAGGGCACCAAGAGACCCAATACTTC.

The chain is built from TRBV6-6 and TRBJ2-7; TRBD1 agrees at 9 bases. This CDR3 region has 13 residues. Germline trimming cut 6 bases from V and 2 bases from J; bases unmatched to any gene: 2. Germline lookup yields CDR1 MNHNY and CDR2 SVGAGI (reference sequence). The DNA for the CDR3 is TGTGCCAGCAGCGGGACAGGGACCTACGAGCAGTACTTC. It codes for CASSGTGTYEQYF.

V gene TRBV9 combines with J gene TRBJ2-7; 10 bases are a match to TRBD2. The CDR3 loop spans 15 amino acids. CDR1 SGDLS and CDR2 YYNGEE come from the germline V gene. Trimming at V came to 1 base and at J to 6 bases, leaving 7 bases not matched to a gene. CDR3 loop: CASSVLAGEMGEQYF. The CDR3 DNA reads as TGTGCCAGCAGCGTACTAGCGGGAGAAATGGGCGAGCAGTACTTC.

The rearrangement links TRBV2 to TRBJ1-1; TRBD1 aligns across 11 bases. CDR3 length: 14 residues. Losses at the gene ends were 7 bases for V and 3 bases for J; bases not matched to a gene: 4. CDR1 is SNHLY, CDR2 FYNNEI, per germline. The CDR3 sequence: CASIPGQGDTEAFF. The CDR3 DNA is TGTGCCAGCATCCCGGGACAGGGGGACACTGAAGCTTTCTTT.

On this clone itself: Since no conserved phenylalanine or tryptophan closes the CDR3, a read error is the likely cause. No DNA is shown, since the ends of the CDR3 on it are uncertain; the CDR3 is the one TCRdb lists. The gene calls are TRBV29-1 and TRBJ2-3; TRBD2 is the table's D call and was not checked against the DNA. Ends included, the CDR3 has 8 residues. Germline V gene lookup returns CDR1 SQVTM and CDR2 ANQGSEA. This CDR3 reads CSPQALPK.

In this sample, this clone turned up once. V gene TRBV5-5 combines with J gene TRBJ2-7; 11 nucleotides align to TRBD1. The CDR3 runs 13 residues. Germline lookup yields CDR1 SGHKS and CDR2 YYEKEE (reference sequence). J was trimmed by 5 bases and V by 3 bases; bases with no gene match: 1. The CDR3 spells CASSWDRGDEQYF. The DNA of the CDR3 is TGTGCCAGCAGCTGGGACAGGGGGGACGAGCAGTACTTC.

This clone was observed a single time. The J gene is TRBJ2-3, the V gene TRBV28, with 9 bases lining up with TRBD1. The germline V gene encodes CDR1 MDHEN and CDR2 SYDVKM. The CDR3 extends over 16 amino acids. V dropped 4 bases and J dropped 1; count of bases not matched to a gene: 6. The CDR3 DNA reads as TGTGCCAGCAGTTCCCTGGACAGGGGAGGCACAGATACGCAGTATTTT. Its protein is CASSSLDRGGTDTQYF.

J is TRBJ2-7 and V is TRBV18, with D maybe TRBD1 (5 bases). Looked up from germline, CDR1 is KGHSH and CDR2 is LQKENI. The CDR3 is 14 residues long. Deletions cut 5 bases from V and 4 bases from J, with 15 bases between. This chain's CDR3 is CASSGMAGRYEQYF. CDR3 nucleotides: TGTGCCAGCTCAGGAATGGCAGGGCGGTACGAGCAGTACTTC.

The chain employs TRBV28 and TRBJ1-1, with D hard to call. Germline assignment: CDR1 MDHEN and CDR2 SYDVKM. The CDR3 has 11 amino acids. V lost 8 bases and J lost 11, with 15 bases in between. CDR3 nucleotide sequence: TGTGCCAGCTTCAACGAACATGGCGCTTTCTTT. It is translated as CASFNEHGAFF. Full variable domain (rest looked up from reference TRBV28 and TRBJ1-1): DVKVTQSSRYLVKRTGEKVFLECVQDMDHENMFWYRQDPGLGLRLIYFSYDVKMKEKGDIPEGYSVSREKKERFSLILESASTNQTSMYLCASFNEHGAFFGQGTRLTVV.